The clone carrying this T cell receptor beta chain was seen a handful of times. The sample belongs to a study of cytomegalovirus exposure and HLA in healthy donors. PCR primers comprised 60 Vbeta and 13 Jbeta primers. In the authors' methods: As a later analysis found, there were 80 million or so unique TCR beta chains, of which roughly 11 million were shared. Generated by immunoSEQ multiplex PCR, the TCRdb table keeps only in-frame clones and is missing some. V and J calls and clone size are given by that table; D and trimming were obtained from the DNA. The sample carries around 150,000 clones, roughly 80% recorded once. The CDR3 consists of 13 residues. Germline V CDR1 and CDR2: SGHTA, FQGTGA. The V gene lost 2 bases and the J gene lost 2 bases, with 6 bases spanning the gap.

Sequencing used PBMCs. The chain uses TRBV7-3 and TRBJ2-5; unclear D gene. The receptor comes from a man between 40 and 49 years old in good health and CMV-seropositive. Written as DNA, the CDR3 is TGTGCCAGCAGCTTATCCCCACAAGAGACCCAGTACTTC. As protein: CASSLSPQETQYF.